This T cell receptor (beta chain) appears in the sequencing data of a study of CD8+ T cells in alopecia areata. Study-wide points: Normal skin's resident alphabeta T cells are sequenced alongside lesional scalp T cells.

Those with alopecia areata gave lesional scalp punch biopsies and peripheral blood. As for this clone: Its antigen is not known.

The CDR3 is 14 residues long. CDR1 and CDR2 from the germline V gene are SGHTA and FQGNSA. Trimming cost V 7 bases and J 9 bases, with 19 bases left between them. Reverse transcribed after extraction, RNA yielded cDNA as the sequencing template. Only in-frame clones appear in the TCRdb table, and some are missing; sequencing was by immunoSEQ multiplex PCR. The sample yields about 140,000 clones, approximately 50% seen once. Here the sequenced sample was CD4+ T cells sorted from blood, taken at week 0. J is TRBJ2-1 and V is TRBV7-2; D is perhaps TRBD2 (6 bases). This TCR came from a human donor with alopecia areata. CDR3 sequence reads: CASTPRRDHAEQFF. Here the CDR3 DNA reads TGTGCCAGCACCCCCCGGCGGGATCATGCTGAGCAGTTCTTC.